This T cell receptor beta chain was identified during a study of ipilimumab plus nivolumab after autologous stem cell transplantation. For this clone: The target antigen is unknown.

The method was immunoSEQ multiplex PCR; TCRdb's version includes in-frame clones alone and lacks a portion of them. The table records around 2,800 clones, 76% of them present only once. The germline gives CDR1 GTSNPN, CDR2 SVGIG (reference sequence). The CDR3 runs to 14 residues. Trimming pared 0 bases from V and 0 bases from J, leaving 7 bases between. Study observations and caveats: Authors suggest TCR repertoire, Treg phenotype and gut microbiota support further study.

Checkpoint therapy with ipilimumab 1 mg/kg began 14 to 28 days after transplant. Dosing: nivolumab 3 mg/kg IV, weeks 1, 4, 7, 10, then every two weeks to week 26. The source was PBMCs, collected in a trial of ipilimumab plus nivolumab as post-transplant consolidation. The origin of this receptor is a male donor with primary mediastinal lymphoma. The chain carries TRBV30 and TRBJ2-3; tentatively, D is TRBD2 (6 bases). The DNA of the CDR3 is TGTGCCTGGAGTGTGGGGACTAGCACAGATACGCAGTATTTT. Translating gives CAWSVGTSTDTQYF.